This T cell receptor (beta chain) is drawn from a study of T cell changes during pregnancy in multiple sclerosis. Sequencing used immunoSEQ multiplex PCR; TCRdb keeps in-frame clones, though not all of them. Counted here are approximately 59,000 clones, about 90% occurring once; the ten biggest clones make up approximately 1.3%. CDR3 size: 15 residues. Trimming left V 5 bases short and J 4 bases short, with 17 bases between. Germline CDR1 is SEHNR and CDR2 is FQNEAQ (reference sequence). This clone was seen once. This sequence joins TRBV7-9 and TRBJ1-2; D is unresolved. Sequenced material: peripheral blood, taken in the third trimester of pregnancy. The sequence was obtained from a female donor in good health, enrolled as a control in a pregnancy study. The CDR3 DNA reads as TGTGCCAGCAGCCCAAGAAGGCCTGTAGCCTATGGCTACACCTTC. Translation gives CASSPRRPVAYGYTF.